This TCR beta chain derives from a study of response to subunit inactivated influenza vaccine. MiXCR, applied by TCRdb to the RT-PCR reads, yields one record per CDR3 protein. The sample lists hundreds of thousands of distinct CDR3 sequences; around a sixth were seen once. This clonotype was observed many times. This TCR derives from a middle-aged man who received an inactivated influenza vaccine. Source: PBMCs from blood, taken more than 4 days after vaccination.

The CDR3 sequence is CASSQRPSTSRRELFF. The CDR3 DNA follows: TGCGCCAGCAGCCAACGACCCTCCACATCTAGGCGGGAGCTGTTTTTT. V gene TRBV4-3 combines with J gene TRBJ2-2, with unresolved D. This CDR3 is built from 16 residues. Deletions cut 2 bases from V and 9 bases from J, with 19 bases between. The germline CDR1 and CDR2 sequences are LGHNA and YSLEER.